This T cell receptor beta chain originates from a study of blood T cell repertoires in COVID-19. Study information: The study drew acute and convalescent COVID-19 samples from the United States, Italy and Spain. The cDNA or gDNA used as material had been derived from T cells, B-cell-depleted T cells, or PBMCs.

In the original analysis: Cell counts per sample came from amplifying reference gene primers. Here immunoSEQ multiplex PCR was the method, and the copy in TCRdb shows in-frame clones only, minus some. V and J calls and clone size come straight from that table; D and trimming were deduced from the DNA. There are under 250,000 clones in the sample; roughly nine tenths occur only once, and approximately 0.66% lies in the top ten. Germline V gene lookup returns CDR1 LNHDA and CDR2 SQIVND (reference sequence). J lost 5 bases, V lost 0 bases, and 6 bases had no gene match. The CDR3 totals 17 residues. The J gene is TRBJ2-2, the V gene TRBV19, with TRBD1 matching 10 bases. The sample comprised peripheral blood. The sequence was obtained from a man aged 35-49 years with acute or convalescent COVID-19. This CDR3 reads CASSIDGQGGYTGELFF. CDR3 DNA sequence: TGTGCCAGTAGTATAGATGGACAGGGGGGGTATACCGGGGAGCTGTTTTTT.